Sequencing of this T cell receptor beta chain was carried out in a study of blood T cell repertoires in COVID-19. In the original analysis: Using reference gene primer amplification, nucleated cell counts were estimated. Repertoires were generated with immunoSEQ multiplex PCR, while TCRdb's copy carries only in-frame clones and drops some. V and J calls and clone size are copied from that table; D and trimming were computed from the DNA. The data show about 440,000 clones, about nine tenths seen once. This CDR3 spans 14 amino acids. Trimming left V 6 bases short and J 4 bases short, with 15 bases between. Germline V gives CDR1 MNHEY, CDR2 SVGAGI.

This receptor was identified in a young man who had recovered from COVID-19. Sequenced input: PBMCs or T cells enriched from blood (not recorded which). The chain links TRBV6-5 to TRBJ2-5, with TRBD2 as a possible D gene (6 bases). For the CDR3, the DNA is TGTGCCAGCAGCCGAGGACCAGCGGGAGAGACCCAGTACTTC. It encodes CASSRGPAGETQYF.